Detailed here is one TCR beta chain. The data were taken from a study of blood T cell repertoires in COVID-19. The table came from immunoSEQ multiplex PCR; TCRdb's copy has only in-frame clones and leaves some out. In the table there are about 410,000 clones, 90% of which are singletons. There are 15 residues in the CDR3. V lost 0 bases, J lost 5 bases, and 11 bases lay in between. Germline CDR1 reads SGHRS; CDR2 reads YFSETQ. The clonotype comes from a man aged 18-30 years who had recovered from COVID-19. Sequenced sample: PBMCs or T cells enriched from blood (not recorded which). The chain combines TRBV5-1 with TRBJ1-4; D is undetermined. CDR3 sequence reads: CASSLARGGNEKLFF. DNA of the CDR3: TGCGCCAGCAGCTTGGCGCGGGGTGGGAATGAAAAACTGTTTTTT. The whole variable domain, remainder taken from reference TRBV5-1 and TRBJ1-4, is KAGVTQTPRYLIKTRGQQVTLSCSPISGHRSVSWYQQTPGQGLQFLFEYFSETQRNKGNFPGRFSGRQFSNSRSEMNVSTLELGDSALYLCASSLARGGNEKLFFGSGTQLSVL.